The rows below give T cell receptor beta chains drawn from one sample of a study of CD8+CD57+ T cells in acquired aplastic anemia. TCRdb re-derived calls from the reads in MiXCR, one entry per CDR3 protein. The sample includes just over 200,000 distinct CDR3 sequences, more than 55% of them seen just once. Sequencing was performed on sorted CD4+, CD8+, or CD8+CD57+ T cells (not recorded which) from PBMCs. The receptors derive from a human donor with aplastic anemia. CDR3s include the opening cysteine and the closing phenylalanine or tryptophan. The D gene is left open where the match is weak. Rows give clone size only sometimes, using once, few, many, or a class for an expanded clone.

clone size: few
D gene: -
V gene: TRBV7-8
J gene: TRBJ2-3
CDR3 protein: CASSIQVTDTQYF
CDR3 DNA: TGTGCCAGCAGCATACAGGTGACAGATACGCAGTATTTT

clone size: -
D gene: -
V gene: TRBV2
J gene: TRBJ2-5
CDR3 protein: CASSTRATETQYF
CDR3 DNA: TGTGCCAGCAGTACACGGGCTACAGAGACCCAGTACTTC

clone size: -
D gene: -
V gene: TRBV7-2
J gene: TRBJ2-5
CDR3 protein: CASSLGGVETQYF
CDR3 DNA: TGTGCCAGCAGCTTAGGTGGTGTGGAGACCCAGTACTTC

clone size: -
D gene: TRBD1
V gene: TRBV20-1
J gene: TRBJ1-2
CDR3 protein: CSARDVRGRYGYTF
CDR3 DNA: TGCAGTGCTAGAGATGTTAGGGGGCGCTATGGCTACACCTTC

clone size: once
D gene: TRBD1
V gene: TRBV10-1
J gene: TRBJ1-1
CDR3 protein: CATRGLNTEAFF
CDR3 DNA: TGTGCCACCAGGGGGCTGAACACTGAAGCTTTCTTT

clone size: -
D gene: -
V gene: TRBV7-2
J gene: TRBJ2-7
CDR3 protein: CASSLGPPIENEQYF
CDR3 DNA: TGTGCCAGCAGCTTAGGCCCACCCATCGAGAACGAGCAGTACTTC

clone size: -
D gene: -
V gene: TRBV25-1
J gene: TRBJ1-4
CDR3 protein: CASSDGGVGEKLFF
CDR3 DNA: TGTGCCAGCAGTGACGGGGGGGTTGGGGAAAAACTGTTTTTT

clone size: -
D gene: -
V gene: TRBV4-1
J gene: TRBJ2-5
CDR3 protein: CASSLKDYQETQYF
CDR3 DNA: TGCGCCAGCAGCCTCAAGGACTACCAAGAGACCCAGTACTTC

clone size: -
D gene: -
V gene: TRBV5-4
J gene: TRBJ1-2
CDR3 protein: CASSQEREAYGYTF
CDR3 DNA: TGTGCCAGCAGCCAAGAAAGGGAGGCCTATGGCTACACCTTC

clone size: -
D gene: -
V gene: TRBV7-3
J gene: TRBJ2-1
CDR3 protein: CASSPQPSYNEQFF
CDR3 DNA: TGTGCCAGCAGCCCCCAACCCTCCTACAATGAGCAGTTCTTC

clone size: -
D gene: TRBD1
V gene: TRBV2
J gene: TRBJ1-2
CDR3 protein: CASRNRGGDGYTF
CDR3 DNA: TGTGCCAGCAGAAACAGGGGAGGGGATGGCTACACCTTC

clone size: -
D gene: -
V gene: TRBV14
J gene: TRBJ1-4
CDR3 protein: CASSQVPPAPETLFF
CDR3 DNA: TGTGCCAGCAGCCAAGTTCCACCGGCCCCCGAAACACTGTTTTTT

clone size: -
D gene: -
V gene: TRBV9
J gene: TRBJ2-7
CDR3 protein: CASSVGKSGRAYEQYF
CDR3 DNA: TGTGCCAGCAGCGTAGGGAAGTCAGGGAGAGCCTACGAGCAGTACTTC

clone size: -
D gene: -
V gene: TRBV25-1
J gene: TRBJ2-7
CDR3 protein: CASSQQDGIYEQYF
CDR3 DNA: TGTGCCAGCAGTCAACAGGACGGGATCTACGAGCAGTACTTC

clone size: -
D gene: -
V gene: TRBV20-1
J gene: TRBJ2-1
CDR3 protein: CSARGLPADNEQFF
CDR3 DNA: TGCAGTGCCAGAGGGCTTCCCGCCGACAATGAGCAGTTCTTC

clone size: -
D gene: -
V gene: TRBV5-8
J gene: TRBJ1-6
CDR3 protein: CASSLVGKGSSPLHF
CDR3 DNA: TGTGCCAGCAGCTTGGTGGGTAAGGGGAGTTCACCCCTCCACTTT

clone size: -
D gene: -
V gene: TRBV29-1
J gene: TRBJ1-4
CDR3 protein: CSVVGEVNEKLFF
CDR3 DNA: TGCAGCGTTGTAGGGGAAGTAAATGAAAAACTGTTTTTT

clone size: many
D gene: -
V gene: TRBV7-9
J gene: TRBJ2-5
CDR3 protein: CASSSDLSWETQYF
CDR3 DNA: TGTGCCAGCAGTTCCGACCTTTCTTGGGAGACCCAGTACTTC

clone size: once
D gene: -
V gene: TRBV7-9
J gene: TRBJ2-3
CDR3 protein: CASSSSRRAGPQYF
CDR3 DNA: TGTGCCAGCAGCTCTAGCAGGAGGGCCGGTCCGCAGTATTTT

clone size: -
D gene: -
V gene: TRBV10-3
J gene: TRBJ2-7
CDR3 protein: CAISESKGGEQYF
CDR3 DNA: TGTGCCATCAGTGAGTCTAAGGGGGGCGAGCAGTACTTC

clone size: -
D gene: -
V gene: TRBV5-1
J gene: TRBJ2-7
CDR3 protein: CASSLDLWSEQYF
CDR3 DNA: TGCGCCAGCAGCTTGGATTTATGGTCCGAGCAGTACTTC

clone size: once
D gene: -
V gene: TRBV6-1
J gene: TRBJ1-2
CDR3 protein: CASSLGKSYGYTF
CDR3 DNA: TGTGCCAGCAGTTTGGGGAAATCGTATGGCTACACCTTC

clone size: -
D gene: -
V gene: TRBV5-1
J gene: TRBJ1-6
CDR3 protein: CASSFGNNSPLHF
CDR3 DNA: TGCGCCAGCAGCTTTGGCAATAATTCACCCCTCCACTTT

clone size: -
D gene: TRBD2
V gene: TRBV15
J gene: TRBJ2-3
CDR3 protein: CATSSSPGGGPDTQYF
CDR3 DNA: TGTGCCACCAGCAGCTCCCCCGGCGGGGGACCAGATACGCAGTATTTT

clone size: -
D gene: -
V gene: TRBV20-1
J gene: TRBJ1-1
CDR3 protein: CSAPEMGRNTEAFF
CDR3 DNA: TGCAGTGCTCCCGAGATGGGGCGAAACACTGAAGCTTTCTTT

clone size: -
D gene: -
V gene: TRBV5-1
J gene: TRBJ2-6
CDR3 protein: CASSWDRANVLTF
CDR3 DNA: TGTGCCAGCAGCTGGGACAGGGCCAACGTCCTGACTTTC

clone size: -
D gene: TRBD1
V gene: TRBV11-2
J gene: TRBJ1-2
CDR3 protein: CASSFQGAYGYTF
CDR3 DNA: TGTGCCAGCAGCTTTCAGGGGGCGTATGGCTACACCTTC

clone size: -
D gene: TRBD2
V gene: TRBV7-9
J gene: TRBJ2-1
CDR3 protein: CASSSPLELTSGDYNEQFF
CDR3 DNA: TGTGCCAGCAGCTCACCCTTGGAGTTGACTAGCGGGGATTACAATGAGCAGTTCTTC

clone size: -
D gene: -
V gene: TRBV10-1
J gene: TRBJ1-1
CDR3 protein: CASGVREGNTEAFF
CDR3 DNA: TGCGCCAGCGGGGTTCGGGAGGGGAACACTGAAGCTTTCTTT

clone size: -
D gene: -
V gene: TRBV20-1
J gene: TRBJ1-6
CDR3 protein: CSAPPGRGNSPLHF
CDR3 DNA: TGCAGTGCCCCGCCGGGGAGGGGCAATTCACCCCTCCACTTT

clone size: -
D gene: TRBD1
V gene: TRBV24-1
J gene: TRBJ2-5
CDR3 protein: CATSDSQGAPRETQYF
CDR3 DNA: TGTGCCACCAGTGATTCTCAGGGGGCGCCCCGGGAGACCCAGTACTTC

clone size: -
D gene: -
V gene: TRBV29-1
J gene: TRBJ1-2
CDR3 protein: CSVLPTDNGYTF
CDR3 DNA: TGCAGCGTTCTCCCCACAGATAATGGCTACACCTTC

clone size: many
D gene: -
V gene: TRBV7-9
J gene: TRBJ1-5
CDR3 protein: CASSLGSLPQHF
CDR3 DNA: TGTGCCAGCAGCTTAGGCAGCCTGCCCCAGCATTTT

clone size: -
D gene: TRBD1
V gene: TRBV7-9
J gene: TRBJ1-1
CDR3 protein: CASSPRNRGDTEAFF
CDR3 DNA: TGTGCCAGCAGCCCCAGAAACAGGGGCGACACTGAAGCTTTCTTT

clone size: -
D gene: -
V gene: TRBV2
J gene: TRBJ1-5
CDR3 protein: CASSGVGGRNQPQHF
CDR3 DNA: TGTGCCAGCAGTGGAGTAGGGGGGAGAAATCAGCCCCAGCATTTT

clone size: -
D gene: -
V gene: TRBV2
J gene: TRBJ2-2
CDR3 protein: CASSDPGELFF
CDR3 DNA: TGTGCCAGCAGTGATCCCGGGGAGCTGTTTTTT

clone size: -
D gene: -
V gene: TRBV7-2
J gene: TRBJ2-1
CDR3 protein: CASSLTARGDEQFF
CDR3 DNA: TGTGCCAGCAGCTTAACCGCTCGGGGAGATGAGCAGTTCTTC